What follows are 17 T cell receptor beta chains derived from one specimen sequenced in a study of a mutant IDH1 vaccine in newly diagnosed glioma. Time point described: week 47, end of study. Vaccination comprised doses that each held 300 ug of mutant IDH1 20-mer peptide, plus topical imiquimod. Libraries were prepared by immunoSEQ multiplex PCR; TCRdb keeps only in-frame clonotypes and omits some of them. The sample shows fewer than 55,000 clones, 65% of them seen only once. The antigens for these receptors are not known. Here the sequenced sample was peripheral blood mononuclear cells (PBMCs), taken from a glioma patient whose treatment included an IDH1 peptide vaccine. These receptors all come from a man aged 40-49 years with glioma. Some clones in this sample may be carry-over from other donors' samples.

This clone occurred once. The genes are TRBV5-4 and TRBJ1-6; D perhaps matches TRBD1 (5 bases). Deletions cut 9 bases from V and 4 bases from J, with 11 bases between. Germline V CDR1 and CDR2: SGHNT, YYREEE (reference sequence). The CDR3 contains 13 residues. The CDR3 sequence: CATGDGYNSPLHF. In DNA form, the CDR3 reads TGTGCCACGGGGGACGGATATAATTCACCCCTCCACTTT. The full variable domain, its missing parts supplied by reference TRBV5-4 and TRBJ1-6, is ETGVTQSPTHLIKTRGQQVTLRCSSQSGHNTVSWYQQALGQGPQFIFQYYREEENGRGNFPPRFSGLQFPNYSSELNVNALELDDSALYLCATGDGYNSPLHFGNGTRLTVT.

The chain couples TRBV7-2 to TRBJ2-3, with D maybe TRBD2 (5 bases). V was clipped by 5 bases and J by 7 bases, with 10 bases between them. This CDR3 contains 12 residues. Germline V gene lookup returns CDR1 SGHTA and CDR2 FQGNSA. The CDR3 here is CASSLEGNTQYF. The CDR3 DNA follows: TGTGCCAGCAGCCTCGAGGGAAATACGCAGTATTTT.

This chain uses TRBV7-8 with TRBJ1-6; D call uncertain. Germline V gene sequence: CDR1 SGHVS, CDR2 FQNEAQ. Trimming removed 1 base from V and 7 bases from J, with 5 bases in between. CDR3 length: 13 residues. The CDR3 region is CASSLVGNSPLHF. As DNA, the CDR3 is TGTGCCAGCAGCTTAGTCGGGAATTCACCCCTCCACTTT. Variable domain in full (rest from reference TRBV7-8 and TRBJ1-6): GAGVSQSPRYKVAKRGQDVALRCDPISGHVSLFWYQQALGQGPEFLTYFQNEAQLDKSGLPSDRFFAERPEGSVSTLKIQRTQQEDSAVYLCASSLVGNSPLHFGNGTRLTVT.

V gene TRBV14 combines with J gene TRBJ2-5; 8 bases are a match to TRBD1. V was pared by 3 bases and J by 2 bases, with 2 bases of the junction left unmatched. The CDR3 has 14 residues. Germline-derived CDR1 and CDR2 are SGHDN and FVKESK. The CDR3: CASSHNRGQETQYF. CDR3 sequence (DNA): TGTGCCAGCAGCCACAACAGGGGGCAAGAGACCCAGTACTTC.

The chain uses TRBV5-6 and TRBJ2-5, with D perhaps TRBD1 or TRBD2 (6 bases each). The V and J ends lost 2 bases and 5 bases respectively, with 16 bases between them. From germline, CDR1 is SGHDT and CDR2 YYEEEE. This CDR3 spans 15 amino acids. Written as DNA, the CDR3 is TGTGCCAGCAGCTTAGGGGGGTTGGACGAGGAGACCCAGTACTTC. Translating it yields CASSLGGLDEETQYF.

The chain employs TRBV18 and TRBJ1-1, with TRBD1 matching over 7 bases. Germline CDR1 reads KGHSH; CDR2 reads LQKENI. The CDR3 has 16 residues. J gave up 1 base and V 1 base, and 6 bases lay outside the gene matches. The CDR3 DNA reads TGTGCCAGCTCACCACGACAGGGACTGGAGAACACTGAAGCTTTCTTT. This encodes CASSPRQGLENTEAFF.

In regard to this clone: The same CDR3 can be traced to other DNA sequences in this sample. This chain links TRBV18 with TRBJ2-5; D remains ambiguous. Germline CDR1 KGHSH, CDR2 LQKENI. This CDR3 contains 11 residues. V dropped 1 base and J dropped 5 bases, with 2 bases sitting between them. CDR3 loop: CASSPQETQYF. The CDR3, as DNA: TGTGCCAGCTCACCACAGGAGACCCAGTACTTC.

This sequence joins TRBV5-1 and TRBJ2-7; D may be TRBD2 (6 bases). CDR1 SGHRS and CDR2 YFSETQ come from the germline V gene. CDR3 length: 12 residues. Trimming took 5 bases from V and 0 from J, leaving 6 bases between them. DNA of the CDR3: TGCGCCAGCAGGGAGGGCTCCTACGAGCAGTACTTC. Protein: CASREGSYEQYF.

V and J are TRBV5-4 and TRBJ2-3, with 12 positions matching TRBD2. Germline trimming cut 4 bases from V and 4 bases from J; bases unmatched to any gene: 7. The CDR3 runs 16 residues. Germline V gives CDR1 SGHNT, CDR2 YYREEE (reference sequence). The CDR3 bases are TGTGCCAGCAGCCAAGGGACTAGCGGGTTCTCAGATACGCAGTATTTT. As protein: CASSQGTSGFSDTQYF.

The V call is TRBV9, the J call TRBJ2-7; D unclear. V lost 0 bases, J lost 3 bases, and 10 bases lay in between. The CDR3 runs to 14 residues. The germline CDR1 and CDR2 sequences are SGDLS and YYNGEE. CDR3 region: CASSVGIEIYEQYF. The CDR3 DNA reads as TGTGCCAGCAGCGTAGGAATAGAGATCTACGAGCAGTACTTC. Variable domain in full (rest from reference TRBV9 and TRBJ2-7): DSGVTQTPKHLITATGQRVTLRCSPRSGDLSVYWYQQSLDQGLQFLIQYYNGEERAKGNILERFSAQQFPDLHSELNLSSLELGDSALYFCASSVGIEIYEQYFGPGTRLTVT.

This rearrangement joins TRBV25-1 to TRBJ2-5; D tentatively fits TRBD1 or TRBD2 (5 bases each). Germline V gives CDR1 MGHDK, CDR2 SYGVNS. This CDR3 is built from 13 residues. The V end was cut by 4 bases, the J end by 4 bases, with 10 bases between. CDR3 coding DNA: TGTGCCAGCAGTGCCGGGGCGGTAGAGACCCAGTACTTC. Its translation is CASSAGAVETQYF. The complete variable domain, with remaining parts taken from reference TRBV25-1 and TRBJ2-5, reads EADIYQTPRYLVIGTGKKITLECSQTMGHDKMYWYQQDPGMELHLIHYSYGVNSTEKGDLSSESTVSRIRTEHFPLTLESARPSHTSQYLCASSAGAVETQYFGPGTRLLVL.

The chain carries TRBV6-6 and TRBJ2-5; D remains unclear. Germline CDR1 MNHNY, CDR2 SVGAGI (reference sequence). V was pared by 5 bases and J by 9 bases, with 16 bases between. This CDR3 is built from 13 residues. The DNA of the CDR3 is TGTGCCAGCAGTCGGCCGGGCACCTGGTCCCAGTACTTC. As protein: CASSRPGTWSQYF.

The chain is built from TRBV5-1 and TRBJ1-6; possible D gene TRBD1, 6 bases. Germline CDR1 and CDR2: SGHRS and YFSETQ. V was trimmed by 4 bases and J by 8 bases, leaving 19 bases between them. The CDR3 totals 16 residues. The CDR3 DNA follows: TGCGCCAGCAGCGCGGAACCCGTGGGGGCGGATTCACCCCTCCACTTT. The encoded protein is CASSAEPVGADSPLHF.

The chain uses TRBV30 and TRBJ2-2; D assignment may be TRBD1 or TRBD2 (6 bases each). CDR3 length: 19 amino acids. Trimming stripped 3 bases from V and 4 bases from J, with 27 bases between. From germline, CDR1 is GTSNPN and CDR2 SVGIG (reference sequence). CDR3 nucleotide sequence: TGTGCCTGGAGCCCCGGGGGTTTAGTGGGGACACTGCCCACCGGGGAGCTGTTTTTT. Its translation is CAWSPGGLVGTLPTGELFF.

The chain links TRBV5-8 to TRBJ1-1; 7 nucleotides line up with TRBD1. This CDR3 comprises 14 residues. Germline V gene sequence: CDR1 SGHTS, CDR2 YDEGEE. Losses at the gene ends were 5 bases for V and 1 base for J; bases not matched to a gene: 5. The CDR3 loop reads CASRTGQPNTEAFF. The CDR3 DNA sequence: TGTGCCAGCAGGACGGGACAGCCGAACACTGAAGCTTTCTTT.

This chain links TRBV30 with TRBJ1-3; maybe TRBD1 (5 bases). This CDR3 is 16 amino acids long. V was clipped by 4 bases and J by 0 bases, with 16 bases between them. Germline V lookup: CDR1 GTSNPN, CDR2 SVGIG (reference sequence). CDR3 amino acids: CAWITPGRSSGNTIYF. The CDR3 bases are TGTGCCTGGATAACACCGGGACGGAGCTCTGGAAACACCATATATTTT.

CDR3 amino acids: CASSPGGGSEPQHF. For the CDR3, the DNA is TGCGCCAGCAGCCCGGGGGGGGGCAGTGAGCCCCAGCATTTT. The rearrangement links TRBV5-1 to TRBJ1-5; perhaps TRBD1 as D (6 bases). Germline CDR1 reads SGHRS; CDR2 reads YFSETQ. Trimming shortened V by 4 bases and J by 8 bases, and 16 bases separated the two germline ends. The CDR3 totals 14 residues.